The present TCR beta chain was sequenced within a study of blood T cells in healthy people across ages. This clonotype appeared a few times. The target antigen is unknown. Study outcomes and limitations: Per million T cells, TCR beta diversity dropped about linearly as age rose. Considered underestimates were the diversity estimates obtained from one million T cells.

Then a second PCR, running about 6 to 12 cycles, was carried out with a sample-barcoded 5' primer and a J-beta primer mix. TCRdb called the 5' RACE reads again in MiXCR, with one record for every CDR3 protein. The profile shows 1.4 million to 1.5 million distinct CDR3 sequences, 42% of them singletons. Germline loops: CDR1 MNHEY, CDR2 SMNVEV (reference sequence). With 7 bases clipped from V and 2 bases from J, the junction kept 9 bases outside the gene matches. CDR3 length equals 15 residues. J is TRBJ2-7 and V is TRBV27, with 9 bases matching TRBD1. The sequenced sample consisted of blood. The TCR sequence derives from a woman aged 18-29 years in good health. DNA of the CDR3: TGTGCCAGCACGCCACAGGGGGCGCAGACCTACGAGCAGTACTTC. This gives the protein CASTPQGAQTYEQYF.